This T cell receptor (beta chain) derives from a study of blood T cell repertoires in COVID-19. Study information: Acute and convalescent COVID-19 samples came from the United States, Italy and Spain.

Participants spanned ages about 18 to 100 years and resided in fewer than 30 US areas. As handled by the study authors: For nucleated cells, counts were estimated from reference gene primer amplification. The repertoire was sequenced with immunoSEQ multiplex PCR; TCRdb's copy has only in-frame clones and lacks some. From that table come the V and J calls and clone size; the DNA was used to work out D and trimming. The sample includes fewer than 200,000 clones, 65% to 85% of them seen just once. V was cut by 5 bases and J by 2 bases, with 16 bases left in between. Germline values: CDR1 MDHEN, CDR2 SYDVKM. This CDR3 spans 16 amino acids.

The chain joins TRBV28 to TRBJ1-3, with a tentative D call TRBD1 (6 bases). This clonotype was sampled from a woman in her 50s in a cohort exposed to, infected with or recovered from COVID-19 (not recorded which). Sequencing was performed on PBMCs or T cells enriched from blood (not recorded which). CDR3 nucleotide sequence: TGTGCCAGCAGTCGCGGACAGTGGATCGCTGGAAACACCATATATTTT. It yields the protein CASSRGQWIAGNTIYF. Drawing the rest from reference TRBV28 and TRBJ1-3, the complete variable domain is DVKVTQSSRYLVKRTGEKVFLECVQDMDHENMFWYRQDPGLGLRLIYFSYDVKMKEKGDIPEGYSVSREKKERFSLILESASTNQTSMYLCASSRGQWIAGNTIYFGEGSWLTVV.